The next 10 T cell receptor beta chains were all read from a single sample in a study of post-analysis software for immune sequencing data. cDNA libraries for TCR beta contained unique molecular identifiers. MiXCR, applied by TCRdb to the PCR reads, yields one record per CDR3 protein. The table shows some 240,000 distinct CDR3 sequences, with roughly a third occurring only once. Notes on the study in general: TRBV5-6, TRBV5-1 and TRBV20-1 belonged to a set of about five TRBV segments that were more frequent in patients than controls.

Their antigen targets remain unknown. Sequenced: blood. These receptors came from a girl between 10 and 17 years old with multiple sclerosis.

V usage is TRBV29-1 and J usage is TRBJ1-4, with a tentative D call TRBD1 (5 bases). The CDR3 runs to 13 residues. Trimming shortened V by 6 bases and J by 8 bases, and 16 bases separated the two germline ends. Germline-derived CDR1 and CDR2 are SQVTM and ANQGSEA. CDR3 nucleotides: TGCAGCGTAGGGGACTGGGCTGGAGAAAAACTGTTTTTT. Translating gives CSVGDWAGEKLFF.

The chain couples TRBV24-1 to TRBJ1-1, with D perhaps matching TRBD1 (5 bases). V lost 12 bases and J lost 3, with 25 bases in between. Germline CDR1 reads KGHDR; CDR2 reads SFDVKD. The CDR3 sequence is 16 residues long. The CDR3 nucleotides read TGTGCCTTCTCTGGGACGAAGGTTAATGAGGACACTGAAGCTTTCTTT. This encodes CAFSGTKVNEDTEAFF.

The chain has TRBV7-9 and TRBJ2-2; tentatively, D is TRBD1 or TRBD2 (6 bases each). Germline CDR1 SEHNR, CDR2 FQNEAQ (reference sequence). This CDR3 spans 15 amino acids. V dropped 5 bases and J dropped 7 bases, with 17 bases sitting between them. CDR3 nucleotide sequence: TGTGCCAGCAGCCCCAAAGGGGGGCAGGACGGGGAGCTGTTTTTT. It specifies CASSPKGGQDGELFF.

This clonotype was detected many times. The CDR3: CASSSDRNSPLHF. CDR3 coding DNA: TGTGCCAGCAGTTCGGACCGTAATTCACCCCTCCACTTT. V gene TRBV2 combines with J gene TRBJ1-6, with D unresolved. V shed 5 bases and J shed 6 bases, with 8 bases lying between them. The V gene's germline CDR1 is SNHLY and CDR2 FYNNEI. The CDR3 loop spans 13 amino acids.

This chain connects TRBV20-1 to TRBJ1-6; no reliable D call. Trimming removed 0 bases from V and 5 bases from J, with 11 bases in between. This CDR3 contains 15 residues. CDR1 is DFQATT and CDR2 is SNEGSKA in the germline V gene (reference sequence). The CDR3 sequence: CSARDMTPDNSPLHF. The CDR3 DNA sequence: TGCAGTGCTAGAGATATGACACCAGATAATTCACCCCTCCACTTT.

The count of this clonotype is one. This may come from a read error, since a much larger clone is one base off. This chain connects TRBV15 to TRBJ1-2; D is undetermined. There are 13 residues in the CDR3. Germline V CDR1 and CDR2: LNHNV, YYDKDF (reference sequence). In nucleotides, the CDR3 is TGTGCCATCAGCAGAGATGTGGGCTATGGCTACACCTTC. It codes for CAISRDVGYGYTF.

There are a few counts of this clonotype. V usage is TRBV19 and J usage is TRBJ1-1; D perhaps matches TRBD1 (5 bases). The CDR3 covers 13 residues. V lost 6 bases to trimming and J lost 6 bases, with 14 bases between them. Germline CDR1 LNHDA, CDR2 SQIVND (reference sequence). The CDR3 loop is CASSYNRGAEAFF. In DNA form, the CDR3 reads TGTGCCAGTAGCTACAACCGGGGCGCTGAAGCTTTCTTT.

This clonotype was detected ten times or more. The chain carries TRBV20-1 and TRBJ1-2; D may be TRBD1 (5 bases). V was shortened by 6 bases and J by 2 bases, with 22 bases between the two germline ends. The CDR3 is 16 amino acids. The germline gives CDR1 DFQATT, CDR2 SNEGSKA (reference sequence). This CDR3 reads CSASPEGQLGNYGYTF. The CDR3 coding sequence is TGCAGTGCCTCACCCGAGGGGCAGTTGGGGAACTATGGCTACACCTTC.

This sequence joins TRBV20-1 and TRBJ2-1, with 12 bases identical to TRBD2. The end of the DNA fits TRBJ2-7 better, so the J call may be wrong. From germline, CDR1 is DFQATT and CDR2 SNEGSKA (reference sequence). The CDR3 length is 15 residues. Written as DNA, the CDR3 is TGCAGTGCTAGAGGACTAGCGGGAGTTTTGAATGAGCAGTACTTC. Translation gives CSARGLAGVLNEQYF.

Comment on this clonotype: A read error is possible here, since a much larger clone lies one base away. The CDR3 spells CSVGWYGSYEQYF. The CDR3 nucleotides read TGCAGCGTCGGCTGGTACGGGAGCTATGAGCAGTACTTC. The chain recombines TRBV29-1 with TRBJ2-5, with a weak D call TRBD2 (6 bases). Germline V gene lookup returns CDR1 SQVTM and CDR2 ANQGSEA. The V end was cut by 6 bases, the J end by 11 bases, with 22 bases between. The CDR3 has 13 amino acids.